The 28 T cell receptor beta chains presented below share a single source sample, sequenced in a study of early T cells in non-severe SARS-CoV-2 infection. MiXCR, applied by TCRdb to the 5' RACE reads, yields one record per CDR3 protein. Of approximately 71,000 distinct CDR3 sequences listed, about a tenth are singletons. The sample comprised whole blood. Every receptor here comes from an adult who was a healthcare worker with PCR-confirmed SARS-CoV-2 infection or an uninfected control (not recorded which).

This clonotype was picked up a small number of times. This chain joins TRBV13 and TRBJ2-3; no firm D call. CDR1 and CDR2 from the germline V gene are PRHDT and FYEKMQ (reference sequence). V gave up 4 bases and J gave up 9 bases, with 14 bases separating them. The CDR3 has 13 residues. In nucleotides, the CDR3 is TGTGCCAGCAGCTCCAGTCGGCTTCACACGCAGTATTTT. Its protein is CASSSSRLHTQYF.

This clonotype was recorded once. This chain joins TRBV5-1 and TRBJ2-2; 8 nucleotides match TRBD2. The CDR3 is 17 amino acids. Germline V gene sequence: CDR1 SGHRS, CDR2 YFSETQ. J gave up 2 bases and V 1 base, and 7 bases lay outside the gene matches. Here the CDR3 reads CASSLFSGRRNTGELFF. The DNA for the CDR3 is TGCGCCAGCAGCTTGTTCAGCGGGAGACGTAACACCGGGGAGCTGTTTTTT. The full variable domain, rest sourced from reference TRBV5-1 and TRBJ2-2, is KAGVTQTPRYLIKTRGQQVTLSCSPISGHRSVSWYQQTPGQGLQFLFEYFSETQRNKGNFPGRFSGRQFSNSRSEMNVSTLELGDSALYLCASSLFSGRRNTGELFFGEGSRLTVL.

The rearrangement joins TRBV20-1 to TRBJ2-3; 9 bases align to TRBD1. V was clipped by 1 base and J by 3 bases; unmatched bases: 5. This CDR3 spans 15 amino acids. The V gene's germline CDR1 is DFQATT and CDR2 SNEGSKA (reference sequence). The DNA for the CDR3 is TGCAGTGCTAGAGTAGGGGACAGGGATACAGATACGCAGTATTTT. Its protein product is CSARVGDRDTDTQYF.

This clonotype was found many times. The genes are TRBV3-1 and TRBJ1-2; the D gene is possibly TRBD1 (5 bases). The germline V gene encodes CDR1 LGHDT and CDR2 YNNKEL (reference sequence). The CDR3 runs to 13 residues. V was shortened by 1 base and J by 2 bases, with 5 bases between the two germline ends. The CDR3 reads CASSQGQNYGYTF. In DNA form, the CDR3 reads TGTGCCAGCAGCCAAGGACAGAACTATGGCTACACCTTC.

The rearrangement uses TRBV7-3 and TRBJ2-7; 9 bases are a match to TRBD1. The CDR3 length is 14 residues. CDR1 and CDR2 from the germline V gene are SGHTA and FQGTGA. Unmatched junction bases numbered 7, after V lost 5 bases and J lost 5 bases. The CDR3 bases are TGTGCCAGCAGCGTACAGGGGGCGTACGACGAGCAGTACTTC. It is translated as CASSVQGAYDEQYF.

In its sample, this clonotype was seen many times. The chain links TRBV7-9 to TRBJ2-7, with D perhaps TRBD1 (6 bases). The CDR3 loop spans 13 amino acids. V lost 7 bases and J lost 2, with 12 bases in between. CDR1 and CDR2 from the germline V gene are SEHNR and FQNEAQ (reference sequence). The CDR3: CASTKGDTYEQYF. DNA for the CDR3: TGTGCCAGCACCAAAGGGGACACCTACGAGCAGTACTTC.

Only a few counts were recorded for this clonotype. The V gene is TRBV20-1, the J gene TRBJ2-3; 13 positions agree with TRBD2. The CDR3 has 15 amino acids. Germline loops: CDR1 DFQATT, CDR2 SNEGSKA (reference sequence). Trimming removed 6 bases from V and 6 bases from J; junction bases left unmatched: 9. CDR3 amino acids: CSATRTSGSRDTQYF. The CDR3 DNA is TGCAGTGCAACTCGGACTAGCGGGAGCAGGGATACGCAGTATTTT.

A note on this clonotype: At one of its ends the junction is not consistent with the germline gene, which may arise from a read error. The chain couples TRBV29-1 to TRBJ1-2; no definite D call. The germline V gene has CDR1 SQVTM and CDR2 ANQGSEA. CDR3 length equals 11 residues. The CDR3 region has the DNA TGCAGCGATGAAGATTCCTATGGCTACACCTTC. Protein product: CSDEDSYGYTF.

The rearrangement links TRBV9 to TRBJ2-3; D unclear. Germline V gene data show CDR1 as SGDLS and CDR2 as YYNGEE. Trimming took off 4 bases at V and 4 bases at J, with 13 bases between the two ends. The CDR3 consists of 14 residues. In DNA, the CDR3 is TGTGCCAGCAGCCAAAAACTGACGGCAGATACGCAGTATTTT. Encoded protein: CASSQKLTADTQYF.

This clonotype was recorded at least ten times. This chain joins TRBV3-1 and TRBJ1-2; tentative D call: TRBD1 (5 bases). The CDR3 has 15 amino acids. V lost 1 base to trimming and J lost 8 bases, with 17 bases between them. Germline CDR1 LGHDT, CDR2 YNNKEL (reference sequence). The DNA of the CDR3 is TGTGCCAGCAGCCAAGGGATACAGAGTGGACAAGGCTACACCTTC. It is translated as CASSQGIQSGQGYTF. Together with reference TRBV3-1 and TRBJ1-2, the CDR3 gives the full variable domain: DTAVSQTPKYLVTQMGNDKSIKCEQNLGHDTMYWYKQDSKKFLKIMFSYNNKELIINETVPNRFSPKSPDKAHLNLHINSLELGDSAVYFCASSQGIQSGQGYTFGSGTRLTVV.

The chain couples TRBV6-5 to TRBJ1-1; 7 nucleotides align to TRBD1. Trimming at V came to 7 bases and at J to 7 bases, leaving 9 bases not matched to a gene. The CDR3 sequence is 13 residues long. Germline V gives CDR1 MNHEY, CDR2 SVGAGI. The chain's CDR3 is CASTDREQVEAFF. In DNA, the CDR3 is TGTGCCAGCACCGACAGGGAGCAGGTTGAAGCTTTCTTT.

The V call is TRBV29-1, the J call TRBJ2-2, with TRBD2 matching 10 bases. J lost 5 bases, V lost 3 bases, and 3 bases had no gene match. The CDR3 is made up of 14 amino acids. CDR1 and CDR2 (germline): SQVTM, ANQGSEA. CDR3 loop: CSVEASGSTGELFF. The CDR3 bases are TGCAGCGTTGAGGCTAGCGGGAGTACCGGGGAGCTGTTTTTT.

Only a few counts were recorded for this clonotype. This chain connects TRBV5-5 to TRBJ1-4; D call uncertain. This CDR3 region has 15 residues. Per the germline V gene, CDR1 is SGHKS and CDR2 is YYEKEE (reference sequence). Trimming removed 6 bases at V and 0 bases at J, with 12 bases between. In nucleotides, the CDR3 is TGTGCCAGCATGGGAAGAGCGGCAACTAATGAAAAACTGTTTTTT. Translating gives CASMGRAATNEKLFF.

This clonotype was picked up a small number of times. The chain has TRBV2 and TRBJ2-5; 8 bases map to TRBD1. This CDR3 region has 14 residues. Germline V gene lookup returns CDR1 SNHLY and CDR2 FYNNEI. V trimming: 2 bases; J trimming: 5 bases; junction bases outside the gene matches: 4. In DNA form, the CDR3 reads TGTGCCAGCAGTGAACGGACAGGGTTTGAGACCCAGTACTTC. Translation: CASSERTGFETQYF.

This clonotype was seen only a few times. V usage is TRBV6-6 and J usage is TRBJ2-1; D unclear. The CDR3 consists of 11 residues. V lost 5 bases and J lost 8, with 7 bases in between. Germline V gene data show CDR1 as MNHNY and CDR2 as SVGAGI (reference sequence). This chain's CDR3 is CASSPRHEQFF. The DNA for the CDR3 is TGTGCCAGCAGTCCCCGCCATGAGCAGTTCTTC.

This clonotype was seen a handful of times. V and J are TRBV5-1 and TRBJ1-1, with D hard to call. Per the germline V gene, CDR1 is SGHRS and CDR2 is YFSETQ. This CDR3 region has 14 residues. V lost 0 bases and J 1 base, leaving 7 bases between the germline ends. The CDR3 DNA reads TGCGCCAGCAGCTTGGGGGTAGGGAACACTGAAGCTTTCTTT. Protein: CASSLGVGNTEAFF. The variable domain in full, with the rest retrieved from reference TRBV5-1 and TRBJ1-1, is KAGVTQTPRYLIKTRGQQVTLSCSPISGHRSVSWYQQTPGQGLQFLFEYFSETQRNKGNFPGRFSGRQFSNSRSEMNVSTLELGDSALYLCASSLGVGNTEAFFGQGTRLTVV.

The V call is TRBV7-9, the J call TRBJ1-2, with a tentative D call TRBD1 (6 bases). Trimming stripped 3 bases from V and 5 bases from J, with 13 bases between. This CDR3 has 14 residues. CDR1 SEHNR and CDR2 FQNEAQ come from the germline V gene (reference sequence). The CDR3 DNA reads as TGTGCCAGCAGCTTCGACAGGTTGGGGTATGGCTACACCTTC. Residues: CASSFDRLGYGYTF.

The chain combines TRBV2 with TRBJ2-7; perhaps TRBD1 as D (6 bases). V lost 5 bases to trimming and J lost 7 bases, with 12 bases between them. The germline V gene has CDR1 SNHLY and CDR2 FYNNEI. CDR3 length: 12 residues. CDR3 sequence: CASSTDSSEQYF. The CDR3 DNA sequence: TGTGCCAGCAGTACGGACAGTTCTGAGCAGTACTTC.

The sample holds many counts of this clonotype. This sequence joins TRBV20-1 and TRBJ1-1, with 10 bases identical to TRBD1. The V gene's germline CDR1 is DFQATT and CDR2 SNEGSKA (reference sequence). The CDR3 is 13 residues long. J lost 4 bases, V lost 6 bases, and 5 bases had no gene match. CDR3 amino acids: CSAPGTGVTEAFF. In DNA form, the CDR3 reads TGCAGTGCCCCAGGGACAGGGGTCACTGAAGCTTTCTTT.

This clonotype was observed at least ten times. The V and J genes are TRBV11-2 and TRBJ2-2, with 12 bases lining up with TRBD2. V shed 4 bases and J 5 bases; nucleotides not matched to a gene: 2. CDR3 length: 15 residues. Germline CDR1 and CDR2: SGHAT and FQNNGV. The CDR3 DNA sequence: TGTGCCAGCAGCTCACTAGCGGGAGGAACCGGGGAGCTGTTTTTT. Translated, it gives CASSSLAGGTGELFF.

The chain joins TRBV2 to TRBJ2-1, with D possibly TRBD1 on 5 matching bases. The CDR3 extends over 17 amino acids. CDR1 is SNHLY and CDR2 is FYNNEI in the germline V gene. Trimming stripped 3 bases from V and 5 bases from J, with 20 bases between. CDR3 DNA sequence: TGTGCCAGCAGTGAGTGGGGTGGTCTGGACACCCACAATGAGCAGTTCTTC. Translation gives CASSEWGGLDTHNEQFF.

A few counts support this clonotype. The CDR3, as DNA: TGTGCCAGCAGGCTCTACAAGTCCACAGATACGCAGTATTTT. Amino acids: CASRLYKSTDTQYF. The chain joins TRBV12-3 or TRBV12-4 to TRBJ2-3; D is uncertain. The CDR3 has 14 amino acids. V lost 6 bases and J lost 2, with 12 bases in between.

This clonotype was counted between two and nine times. CDR3 DNA sequence: TGTGCCAGCAGCGTAGCTACATACTCTGGGGCCAACGTCCTGACTTTC. Encoded protein: CASSVATYSGANVLTF. This chain joins TRBV9 and TRBJ2-6; no reliable D call. This CDR3 has 16 residues. Trimming took 0 bases from V and 0 from J, leaving 7 bases between them. Germline V gives CDR1 SGDLS, CDR2 YYNGEE.

The chain employs TRBV30 and TRBJ2-3; D perhaps matches TRBD2 (6 bases). CDR3 size: 14 residues. V lost 7 bases and J lost 0, with 14 bases in between. CDR1 is GTSNPN, CDR2 SVGIG, per germline (reference sequence). CDR3 nucleotide sequence: TGTGCCTCCCGGGACTGGAGTAGCACAGATACGCAGTATTTT. Residues: CASRDWSSTDTQYF.

The chain combines TRBV12-3 or TRBV12-4 with TRBJ1-5; TRBD1 matches at 8 bases. The CDR3 is 16 amino acids. J was trimmed by 5 bases and V by 6 bases; bases with no gene match: 12. This CDR3 is CASSHYGQGGYQPQHF. The CDR3 coding sequence is TGTGCCAGCAGCCATTACGGACAGGGAGGGTATCAGCCCCAGCATTTT.

This clonotype was observed many times. The V gene is TRBV12-3 or TRBV12-4, the J gene TRBJ1-6; D uncertain. The CDR3 spans 16 residues. Trimming stripped 3 bases from V and 8 bases from J, with 17 bases between. The CDR3, as DNA: TGTGCCAGCAGTTTCGAGGGAGGCCCCTTTTATTCACCCCTCCACTTT. It encodes CASSFEGGPFYSPLHF.

This clonotype was counted a few times. The chain is built from TRBV3-1 and TRBJ2-3; D is undetermined. The CDR3 sequence is 15 residues long. V was cut by 0 bases and J by 5 bases, with 12 bases left in between. In germline, CDR1 is LGHDT, CDR2 YNNKEL (reference sequence). This CDR3 is CASSQDWQQGDTQYF. CDR3 coding DNA: TGTGCCAGCAGCCAAGATTGGCAGCAAGGAGATACGCAGTATTTT.

The sample holds a few counts of this clonotype. The chain combines TRBV2 with TRBJ2-6; a possible D gene is TRBD1 (6 bases). The CDR3 spans 21 residues. Trimming shortened V by 2 bases and J by 0 bases, and 23 bases separated the two germline ends. Per germline, CDR1 SNHLY and CDR2 FYNNEI. This CDR3 reads CASSESRTDFNSFSGANVLTF. DNA for the CDR3: TGTGCCAGCAGTGAATCGCGGACAGATTTCAATTCTTTCTCTGGGGCCAACGTCCTGACTTTC.